In its sample, the clone carrying this TCR beta chain was seen many times. The antigen is not known. At one end, the junction sequence differs from germline, possibly due to a read error. The sample belongs to a study of breast tumors, draining lymph nodes, adjacent tissues. Study findings and constraints: Tumor T cell lymph node origin was a supported hypothesis, not proven. Tumor repertoires ranked between lymph nodes and nontumor tissue in diversity, with V and J gene preferences. Compared with basal-like, luminal-like tumors shared significantly more repertoire with nontumor tissue.

CDR3 length: 14 amino acids. Germline CDR1 is SSHAT and CDR2 is FNYEAQ (reference sequence). TCRdb re-called the multiplex PCR reads through MiXCR, storing one row per CDR3 protein. This table has over 250,000 distinct CDR3 sequences, about 30% appearing once. The lymph nodes were axillary draining lymph nodes from breast cancer patients. The material sequenced was axillary lymph node tissue. This clonotype originated in a female donor with breast cancer. Some clones in this sample may be carry-over from other donors' samples. V is TRBV7-7 and J is TRBJ2-1; 10 bases agree with TRBD2. This chain's CDR3 is CASSSGLADNEQFF. CDR3 nucleotide sequence: TGTGCTAGCAGCTCAGGACTAGCGGACAATGAGCAGTTCTTC.